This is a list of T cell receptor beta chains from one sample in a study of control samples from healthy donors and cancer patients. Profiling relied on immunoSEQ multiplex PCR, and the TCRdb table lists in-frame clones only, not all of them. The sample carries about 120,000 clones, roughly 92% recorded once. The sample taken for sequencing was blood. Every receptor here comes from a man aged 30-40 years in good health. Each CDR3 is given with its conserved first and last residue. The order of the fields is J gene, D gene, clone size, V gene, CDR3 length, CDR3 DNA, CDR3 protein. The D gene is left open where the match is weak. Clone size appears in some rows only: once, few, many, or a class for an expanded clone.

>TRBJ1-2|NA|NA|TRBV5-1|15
TGCGCCAGCAGCCTCGTTCTAGGGGCTAACTATGGCTACACCTTC
CASSLVLGANYGYTF
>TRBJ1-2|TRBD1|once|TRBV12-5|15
TGTGCTAGTGGTTGGGGGGACAGGGAGTACTATGGCTACACCTTC
CASGWGDREYYGYTF
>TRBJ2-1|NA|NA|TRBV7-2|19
TGTGCCAGCAGCCTTAGCGGTCCCGCCTATGGGCAAACCTACAATGAGCAGTTCTTC
CASSLSGPAYGQTYNEQFF
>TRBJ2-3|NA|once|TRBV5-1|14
TGCGCCAGCAGCTCCGGGATAAGCACAGATACGCAGTATTTT
CASSSGISTDTQYF
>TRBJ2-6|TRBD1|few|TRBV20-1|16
TGCAGTGCTACTGACAGGGGCCCCTCTGGGGCCAACGTCCTGACTTTC
CSATDRGPSGANVLTF
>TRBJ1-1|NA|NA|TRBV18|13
TGTGCCACCCTCCGGGGGCCGAGGACTGAAGCTTTCTTT
CATLRGPRTEAFF
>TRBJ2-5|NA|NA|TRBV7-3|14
TGTGCCAGCCCACGCGGTGAGGGGCAAGAGACCCAGTACTTC
CASPRGEGQETQYF
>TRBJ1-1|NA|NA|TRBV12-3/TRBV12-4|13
TGTGCCAGCAGTTTAAAGGGGAACACTGAAGCTTTCTTT
CASSLKGNTEAFF
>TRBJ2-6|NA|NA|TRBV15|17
TGTGCCACCAGCAGGCTCACAGGGATCTCTGGGGCCAACGTCCTGACTTTC
CATSRLTGISGANVLTF
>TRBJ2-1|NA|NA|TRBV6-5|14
TGTGCCAGCAGGACGGGACAAACCTACAATGAGCAGTTCTTC
CASRTGQTYNEQFF
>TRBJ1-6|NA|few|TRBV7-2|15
TGTGCCAGCAGCTTACCATCTGGGGTCGGTTCACCCCTCCACTTT
CASSLPSGVGSPLHF
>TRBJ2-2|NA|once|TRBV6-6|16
TGTGCCAGCATCTACTGGGGGGCCCGAGGCGCCGGGGAGCTGTTTTTT
CASIYWGARGAGELFF
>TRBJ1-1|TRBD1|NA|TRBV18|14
TGTGCCAGCTCGCCGGACAGGGGGACCACTGAAGCTTTCTTT
CASSPDRGTTEAFF
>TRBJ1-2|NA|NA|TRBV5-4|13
TGTGCCAGCAGCTTGGGGCAGGGTGATGGCTACACCTTC
CASSLGQGDGYTF
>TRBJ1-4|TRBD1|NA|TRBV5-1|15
TGCGCCAGCAGCTTTGTGGGACAGTCAAATGAAAAACTGTTTTTT
CASSFVGQSNEKLFF
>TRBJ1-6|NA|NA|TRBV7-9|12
TGTGCTAGCGGTAATTCGGATTCACCCCTCCACTTT
CASGNSDSPLHF
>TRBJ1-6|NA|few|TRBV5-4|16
TGTGCCAGCAGCTTGGGGGGTTTCTCCTATAATTCACCCCTCCACTTT
CASSLGGFSYNSPLHF
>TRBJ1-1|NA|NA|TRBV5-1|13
TGCGCCAGCAGCTTGAACGGGGACACTGAAGCTTTCTTT
CASSLNGDTEAFF
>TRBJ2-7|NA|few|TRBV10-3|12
TGTGCCTCTGAGGGGAACTCCTACGAGCAGTACTTC
CASEGNSYEQYF
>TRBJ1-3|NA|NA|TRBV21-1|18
TGTGCCAGCAGCACCCCCGACCGCCGGGACAGGCTAGGAAACACCATATATTTT
CASSTPDRRDRLGNTIYF
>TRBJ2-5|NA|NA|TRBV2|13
TGTGCCAGCAGTTCGGGAATCCAAGAGACCCAGTACTTC
CASSSGIQETQYF
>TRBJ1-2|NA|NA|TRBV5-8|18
TGTGCCAGCAGCTTCCTTAATCCCGGTGGGGGCTGGGACTATGGCTACACCTTC
CASSFLNPGGGWDYGYTF
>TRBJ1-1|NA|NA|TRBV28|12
TGTGCCAGCAGTTCGCCCTTCAGGGAAGCTTTCTTT
CASSSPFREAFF
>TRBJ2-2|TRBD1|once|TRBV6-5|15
TGTGCCAGCAGAGTAGGGGGCGCGGACACCGGGGAGCTGTTTTTT
CASRVGGADTGELFF
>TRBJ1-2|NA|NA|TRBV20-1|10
TGCAGTGCTAAGGGTTATGGCTACACCTTC
CSAKGYGYTF
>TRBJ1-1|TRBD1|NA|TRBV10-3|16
TGTGCCATCAGTGACAGGGGGCCCATCATGAACACTGAAGCTTTCTTT
CAISDRGPIMNTEAFF
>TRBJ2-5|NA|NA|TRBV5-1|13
TGCGCCAGCAGCTTGTCAGGGGCAGAGACCCAGTACTTC
CASSLSGAETQYF
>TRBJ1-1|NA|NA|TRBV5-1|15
TGCGCCAGCAGCTTGCTCGGCCAGGGAGTCACTGAAGCTTTCTTT
CASSLLGQGVTEAFF
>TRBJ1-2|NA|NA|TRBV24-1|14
TGTGCCACCAGTGCGTATGGGGGGGCTAGTGGCTACACCTTC
CATSAYGGASGYTF
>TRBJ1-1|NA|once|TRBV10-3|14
TGTGCCATCAGTGAGGGTCCCTCAAACACTGAAGCTTTCTTT
CAISEGPSNTEAFF
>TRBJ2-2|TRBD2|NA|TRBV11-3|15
TGTGCCAGCAGCTCGGGGGGGCCTAACACCGGGGAGCTGTTTTTT
CASSSGGPNTGELFF
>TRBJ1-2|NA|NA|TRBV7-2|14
TGTGCCAGCAGCCAGATACAGGGAGGCTATGGCTACACCTTC
CASSQIQGGYGYTF
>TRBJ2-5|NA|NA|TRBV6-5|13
TGTGCCAGCAGTTACCAGGGACAAGAGACCCAGTACTTC
CASSYQGQETQYF
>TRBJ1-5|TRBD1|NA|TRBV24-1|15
TGTGCCACCAGTGACCCCCGGACAGGGGGAGAGCCCCAGCATTTT
CATSDPRTGGEPQHF
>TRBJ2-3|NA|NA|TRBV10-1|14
TGCGCCAGCAGTGAGTCGTCGTTCACAGATACGCAGTATTTT
CASSESSFTDTQYF
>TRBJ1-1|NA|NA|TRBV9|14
TGTGCCAGCAGCGTAGAAGGCAGGAAAACTGAAGCTTTCTTT
CASSVEGRKTEAFF
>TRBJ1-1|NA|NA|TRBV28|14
TGTGCCAGCAGATCTCCCCCGGGGGGCACTGAAGCTTTCTTT
CASRSPPGGTEAFF
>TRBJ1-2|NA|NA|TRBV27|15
TGTGCCAGCAGTTTAGGCAGGACTGCTAACTATGGCTACACCTTC
CASSLGRTANYGYTF
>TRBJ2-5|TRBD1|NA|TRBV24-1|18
TGTGCCACCAGTGATTTAACTACAGGGGTGGTAGGCCAAGAGACCCAGTACTTC
CATSDLTTGVVGQETQYF
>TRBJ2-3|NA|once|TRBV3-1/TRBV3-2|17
TGTGCCAGCAGCCAAGTAGGGGGGGACGTTTCGGGAGATACGCAGTATTTT
CASSQVGGDVSGDTQYF
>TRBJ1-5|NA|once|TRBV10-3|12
TGTGCCGCCCGACCCGGCAATCAGCCCCAGCATTTT
CAARPGNQPQHF
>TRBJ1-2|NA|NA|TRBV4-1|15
TGCGCCAGCAGCCTGTACGGGGAGGCGGTCTATGGCTACACCTTC
CASSLYGEAVYGYTF
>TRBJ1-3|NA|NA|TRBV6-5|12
TGTGCCAGCAGGTCGGCTGGAAACACCATATATTTT
CASRSAGNTIYF
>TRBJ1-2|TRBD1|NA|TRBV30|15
TGTGCCTGGAGTGTATCCGGGACAGGGGATCATGGCTACACCTTC
CAWSVSGTGDHGYTF
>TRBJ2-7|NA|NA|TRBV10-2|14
TGCGCCAGCGGGATCGAGGGACCCCCCAGCGAGCAGTACTTC
CASGIEGPPSEQYF
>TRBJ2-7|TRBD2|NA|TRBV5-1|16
TGCGCCAGCAGCTGGGGACGGGGCGGGGGGTCCTACGAGCAGTACTTC
CASSWGRGGGSYEQYF
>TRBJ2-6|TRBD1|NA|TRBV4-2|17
TGTGCCAGCAGACGTCCCGGGACAGGGCCCGGGGCCAACGTCCTGACTTTC
CASRRPGTGPGANVLTF